This T cell receptor beta chain was sequenced during a study of cytomegalovirus exposure and HLA in healthy donors. Study outcomes and limitations: Researchers reportedly found TCR beta sequences accurately predicted most subjects' HLA-A and HLA-B alleles.

Remarks on this clone: What it binds is not known.

With 60 Vbeta and 13 Jbeta primers, the PCR was carried out. The protocol was immunoSEQ multiplex PCR, while the TCRdb copy is restricted to in-frame clones and leaves out a portion. The profile shows 50,000 to 70,000 clones, about 80% of them singletons. Sequenced material: PBMCs. This clonotype was sampled from a woman aged 40 to 50 in good health and CMV-seronegative.

CDR3 protein: CASSLPTSGLYNEQFF. The CDR3 coding sequence is TGTGCCAGCAGCTTACCGACTAGCGGGTTGTACAATGAGCAGTTCTTC. The chain combines TRBV5-6 with TRBJ2-1; 10 nucleotides match TRBD2. Germline trimming cut 2 bases from V and 4 bases from J; bases unmatched to any gene: 6. CDR3 length: 16 residues. CDR1 SGHDT and CDR2 YYEEEE come from the germline V gene.